A single T cell receptor (beta chain) is shown here with its context. Its antigen specificity is not known. Nothing much larger sits one base from this clone, and base qualities are not available. This record belongs to a study of blood T cell repertoires in COVID-19 (TCRdb year 2020). The study in broad terms: Samples covering the acute and convalescent phases of COVID-19 were provided by collaborators in the United States, Italy and Spain. Where HLA class I and class II types were available, the types were taken from metadata supplied by the sample provider, not from assay-based typing. Samples were obtained from the ongoing ImmuneRACE study (first 160 participants) and from some 1,200 subjects provided by 6 global collaborators. The repertoires were made available in a free public database intended to serve as a resource for research on the immune response to SARS-CoV-2. Deeply sampled blood TCRbeta repertoires from subjects exposed to, actively infected with, or recovered from COVID-19 were included in the dataset. The sample metadata nearly always contained a de-identified subject ID, COVID-19 status, age in years and sex. The material from the prospective study consisted of cDNA or gDNA derived from T cells, B-cell-depleted T cells, or PBMCs. Findings and caveats that apply to the study as a whole: How much clinical and demographic metadata was included differed by source and by participant, and the metadata was provided uncurated.

One collaborating source in Seattle enrolled patients while the patients were actively infected and followed the patients over time throughout the course of disease. Each collaborating institution followed its own protocols to collect whole blood in K2EDTA tubes. For TCRbeta analysis, collaborators shipped samples as frozen whole blood, isolated PBMCs, or DNA extracted from either of those sample types. TCRbeta CDR3 regions were amplified from genomic DNA using the immunoSEQ Assay, a bias-controlled multiplex PCR. As for the original processing: Nucleated cell counts per sample were estimated from amplification of reference gene primers within the assay. Sequence reads were collapsed and filtered to measure the absolute abundance of every unique TCRbeta CDR3 rearrangement. For each sample, productive Simpson clonality was calculated as the square root of Simpson's diversity index across productive rearrangements. This immuneACCESS table, as held by TCRdb, lists in-frame sequences with V and J called but not all clones. Of the missing ones, under half trace to an unresolved V gene in checked studies; the others have no known cause. That table is the source of V, J and clone size, and D and trimming were worked out from the DNA. The sample table lists about 160,000 clones, approximately 86% of them with a count of one. The ten biggest clones cover around 7% of the sample.

Trimming removed 8 bases from V and 6 bases from J, leaving 14 bases between the germline ends. As encoded in the germline V gene, CDR1 is MDHEN while CDR2 is SYDVKM. From cysteine to phenylalanine, the CDR3 is 12 amino acids long. Only the CDR3 DNA is retained, 36 bases long and in frame from the first base. The origin of this receptor is a woman aged 35 to 49 with COVID-19, enrolled during active disease. The sequencing sample was made of peripheral blood. The chain links TRBV28 with TRBJ2-7; the D gene identity is not certain. The sequence in DNA is TGTGCCAGCTCTATTCTCTCATTCGAGCAGTACTTC. It encodes CASSILSFEQYF.